Below, one TCR beta chain is given with its context. Sequencing used immunoSEQ multiplex PCR; TCRdb keeps in-frame clones, though not all of them. Of about 100,000 clones detected, approximately 90% appear once; the ten largest clones hold around 6.6%. The data derive from a study of PD-1 blockade in classical Hodgkin lymphoma. V dropped 3 bases and J dropped 1 base, with 10 bases sitting between them. The CDR3 runs 16 residues. All the patients suffered relapse after autologous stem cell transplantation, and brentuximab vedotin exposure differed. This TCR was recovered from a human donor with classical Hodgkin lymphoma. The chain combines TRBV23-1 with TRBJ2-6; D is unclear. TRBV23-1 is an ORF, and what it does is uncertain. This material consisted of peripheral blood mononuclear cells (PBMCs), taken before the second cycle of nivolumab. The CDR3 DNA reads TGCGCCAGCAGTCAGCCCACCGGGTCTGGGGCCAACGTCCTGACTTTC. As protein: CASSQPTGSGANVLTF.